Listed below are T cell receptor beta chains from one sample, sequenced in a study of T cell responses to AZD1222 COVID-19 vaccine. Profiled with immunoSEQ multiplex PCR; TCRdb holds only in-frame clones, not every one. This table has 45,000 to 60,000 clones, nearly 90% appearing once. The sequenced sample was peripheral blood, obtained on day 0 of AZD1222 vaccination. Receptors originate from an adult in good health. The CDR3 runs from the conserved cysteine through the conserved F or W. Only part of the rows carry a size: once, few, many, or a class if the clone is expanded.

CDR3: CASTRDSLFSGNTIYF
V: TRBV19
size: -

CDR3: CASSLSPYDEQYF
V: TRBV7-7
size: -

CDR3: CASSHGLYNSPLHF
V: TRBV3-1/TRBV3-2
size: -

CDR3: CASRPTATSYEQYF
V: TRBV19
size: -

CDR3: CASSIGTGGAYGYTF
V: TRBV19
size: -

CDR3: CASSLRTGEAFF
V: TRBV5-4
size: -

CDR3: CASSSPGSSGNTIYF
V: TRBV7-9
size: -

CDR3: CSGREAWSSYNEQFF
V: TRBV29-1
size: -

CDR3: CASRRDGNYGYTF
V: TRBV6-4
size: -

CDR3: CASSPARGPMNTEAFF
V: TRBV5-5
size: -

CDR3: CASSGQSSPLHF
V: TRBV7-2
size: -

CDR3: CASSQEGTSPLHF
V: TRBV3-1/TRBV3-2
size: -

CDR3: CASRPRGANTEAFF
V: TRBV3-1/TRBV3-2
size: once

CDR3: CASSPDRGRYEQYF
V: TRBV7-2
size: -

CDR3: CASSLDGRGPYEQYF
V: TRBV7-2
size: -

CDR3: CASSTGTAEAFF
V: TRBV19
size: -

CDR3: CASSDPLEGGETQYF
V: TRBV2
size: -

CDR3: CASSPYGEETQYF
V: TRBV27
size: once

CDR3: CASSVFGASGNTIYF
V: TRBV7-6
size: once

CDR3: CASRPLSRGQPQHF
V: TRBV2
size: -

CDR3: CAWSTTGPEKLFF
V: TRBV30
size: -

CDR3: CASSLGGGDTEAFF
V: TRBV5-4
size: few

CDR3: CASSFHSGVGEQYF
V: TRBV28
size: -

CDR3: CASSTRDYGYTF
V: TRBV7-2
size: -

CDR3: CASSLARQGDSGRAPLHF
V: TRBV5-1
size: -

CDR3: CASSFQDEQYF
V: TRBV7-9
size: -